One and the same sample provided the 18 T cell receptor beta chains below, sequenced in a study of blood T cell repertoires in COVID-19. The table came from immunoSEQ multiplex PCR; TCRdb's copy has only in-frame clones and leaves some out. The table includes more than 50,000 clones, 83% detected once. The sample was peripheral blood. Receptor source: a woman in her sixties with acute or convalescent COVID-19.

CDR3 loop: CASGEPAGKYQETQYF. In DNA form, the CDR3 reads TGTGCCAGCGGAGAACCAGCGGGGAAGTACCAAGAGACCCAGTACTTC. This chain connects TRBV27 to TRBJ2-5; 7 nucleotides line up with TRBD2. CDR1 MNHEY and CDR2 SMNVEV come from the germline V gene (reference sequence). The CDR3 totals 16 residues. V lost 8 bases, J lost 0 bases, and 12 bases stayed unmatched.

V and J are TRBV4-1 and TRBJ1-3; D remains ambiguous. The CDR3 runs 16 residues. Germline V lookup: CDR1 MGHRA, CDR2 YSYEKL. The germline V and J ends were trimmed by 0 bases and 1 base, with 10 bases remaining between them. The CDR3: CASSQDTAGSGNTIYF. CDR3 nucleotides: TGCGCCAGCAGCCAAGATACGGCAGGTTCTGGAAACACCATATATTTT.

This clone was detected once. Written as DNA, the CDR3 is TGTGCCAGCACTCAGACTAGCGGCTATACAGATACGCAGTATTTT. Amino acids: CASTQTSGYTDTQYF. This sequence joins TRBV6-6 and TRBJ2-3; TRBD2 matches at 9 bases. In germline, CDR1 is MNHNY, CDR2 SVGAGI (reference sequence). The CDR3 length is 15 residues. With 7 bases clipped from V and 3 bases from J, the junction kept 8 bases outside the gene matches.

V gene TRBV2 combines with J gene TRBJ1-2, with a tentative D call TRBD1 (6 bases). V dropped 3 bases and J dropped 7 bases, with 15 bases sitting between them. CDR1 SNHLY and CDR2 FYNNEI come from the germline V gene. CDR3 length: 14 amino acids. CDR3 nucleotide sequence: TGTGCCAGCAGTGAGTCCCCTGGGGGCATTGGCTACACCTTC. It encodes CASSESPGGIGYTF.

J is TRBJ2-3 and V is TRBV13, with a possible D match to TRBD1 (6 bases). Deletions cut 5 bases from V and 4 bases from J, with 19 bases between. The germline V gene encodes CDR1 PRHDT and CDR2 FYEKMQ (reference sequence). This CDR3 comprises 16 residues. The CDR3 loop is CASSPPTGTPADTQYF. CDR3 bases: TGTGCCAGCAGCCCCCCGACAGGAACCCCTGCAGATACGCAGTATTTT.

This clone was counted a single time. The chain has TRBV23-1 and TRBJ2-2; 7 bases agree with TRBD2. TRBV23-1 is noted as an ORF with a role that remains uncertain. The junction had 7 bases not matched to a gene; V was cut back by 0 bases and J by 9 bases. This CDR3 is built from 15 residues. The CDR3 loop is CASSQSPAGARELFF. CDR3 DNA: TGCGCCAGCAGTCAATCTCCCGCGGGAGCTCGGGAGCTGTTTTTT.

A remark on this clone: A junction boundary mismatches the germline segment, possibly from a read error. The chain has TRBV7-6 and TRBJ2-1, with TRBD2 identical over 10 bases. This CDR3 spans 14 amino acids. Germline CDR1 SGHVS, CDR2 FNYEAQ. Here the CDR3 reads CASSLAGVGNEQFF. DNA for the CDR3: TGTGCCAGCAGCCTAGCGGGAGTAGGTAATGAGCAGTTCTTC.

There are a few counts of this clone. CDR3 DNA sequence: TGTGCCACCCGGGAAGGCCCCTACGAGCAGTACTTC. This sequence encodes CATREGPYEQYF. The chain combines TRBV10-3 with TRBJ2-7; perhaps TRBD2 as D (5 bases). Germline V gives CDR1 ENHRY, CDR2 SYGVKD. V lost 10 bases, J lost 2 bases, and 12 bases lay in between. The CDR3 loop spans 12 amino acids.

This chain joins TRBV30 and TRBJ1-5; the match to TRBD1 covers 7 bases. The CDR3 covers 14 residues. The germline V gene has CDR1 GTSNPN and CDR2 SVGIG (reference sequence). J lost 4 bases, V lost 0 bases, and 3 bases had no gene match. The CDR3 reads CAWSVNRGNQPQHF. Here the CDR3 DNA reads TGTGCCTGGAGTGTAAACAGGGGAAATCAGCCCCAGCATTTT.

The gene calls are TRBV19 and TRBJ1-2, with D hard to call. The CDR3 is made up of 16 amino acids. V shed 4 bases and J shed 3 bases, with 18 bases lying between them. CDR1 LNHDA and CDR2 SQIVND come from the germline V gene (reference sequence). The CDR3 is CASSTPLGGRDYGYTF. The DNA of the CDR3 is TGTGCCAGTAGTACCCCTTTAGGAGGCCGCGACTATGGCTACACCTTC.

The V call is TRBV6-2 or TRBV6-3, the J call TRBJ1-1; maybe TRBD1 (6 bases). Germline lookup yields CDR1 MNHEY and CDR2 SVGEGT. This CDR3 comprises 14 residues. V lost 6 bases and J 3 bases, leaving 14 bases between the germline ends. CDR3 bases: TGTGCCAGCAGCGCACAGGGAGAGGACACTGAAGCTTTCTTT. It specifies CASSAQGEDTEAFF.

The J gene is TRBJ2-2, the V gene TRBV7-3; 12 positions agree with TRBD2. The germline V gene has CDR1 SGHTA and CDR2 FQGTGA. After removal of 4 bases from V and 4 bases from J, the junction contained 1 base not matched to a gene. The CDR3 loop spans 15 amino acids. CDR3 sequence reads: CASSSSGRATGELFF. The CDR3 DNA sequence: TGTGCCAGCAGCTCTAGCGGGAGGGCCACCGGGGAGCTGTTTTTT.

V is TRBV2 and J is TRBJ1-6; D is uncertain. Looked up from germline, CDR1 is SNHLY and CDR2 is FYNNEI. The CDR3 runs 15 residues. V lost 1 base and J lost 7, with 11 bases in between. In nucleotides, the CDR3 is TGTGCCAGCAGTGAAGGTTCGGTCCGGAATTCACCCCTCCACTTT. Its protein product is CASSEGSVRNSPLHF.

This clone has just a few counts. CDR3 bases: TGTGCCAGCACCAGGGACAGGGCCAATTCACCCCTCCACTTT. Its protein is CASTRDRANSPLHF. This chain links TRBV6-5 with TRBJ1-6, with TRBD1 identical over 9 bases. Germline V gene sequence: CDR1 MNHEY, CDR2 SVGAGI. The CDR3 is 14 residues long. V shed 7 bases and J 7 bases; nucleotides not matched to a gene: 5.

This chain uses TRBV9 with TRBJ1-6; D is perhaps TRBD1 (6 bases). V shed 4 bases and J shed 7 bases, with 27 bases lying between them. The CDR3 consists of 19 residues. CDR1 and CDR2 from the germline V gene are SGDLS and YYNGEE. The CDR3 is CASSSGGAPSNSGNSPLHF. The CDR3 DNA follows: TGTGCCAGCAGCTCTGGGGGGGCCCCTAGTAACTCGGGCAATTCACCCCTCCACTTT. The full variable domain, rest sourced from reference TRBV9 and TRBJ1-6, is DSGVTQTPKHLITATGQRVTLRCSPRSGDLSVYWYQQSLDQGLQFLIQYYNGEERAKGNILERFSAQQFPDLHSELNLSSLELGDSALYFCASSSGGAPSNSGNSPLHFGNGTRLTVT.

V is TRBV6-2 or TRBV6-3 and J is TRBJ2-7; TRBD2 agrees at 11 bases. Germline trimming cut 6 bases from V and 3 bases from J; bases unmatched to any gene: 7. CDR1 is MNHEY and CDR2 is SVGEGT in the germline V gene. This CDR3 is 15 amino acids long. Here the CDR3 DNA reads TGTGCCAGCAGCCGGCTAGCGGGAGGTGGCTACGAGCAGTACTTC. This translates into CASSRLAGGGYEQYF.

The chain has TRBV2 and TRBJ1-2; 9 nucleotides line up with TRBD1. This CDR3 contains 13 residues. Germline CDR1 reads SNHLY; CDR2 reads FYNNEI. Trimming took 4 bases from V and 8 from J; bases not matched to a gene: 5. As DNA, the CDR3 is TGTGCCAGCAGTGGGGACAGGGCGAGGGGCTACACCTTC. This encodes CASSGDRARGYTF.

This clone appeared once. The V call is TRBV7-6, the J call TRBJ1-4; D possibly corresponds to TRBD1 (5 bases). Trimming took 1 base from V and 8 from J, leaving 17 bases between them. The CDR3 has 16 amino acids. Per germline, CDR1 SGHVS and CDR2 FNYEAQ. CDR3 residues: CASSLGSSRGGEKLFF. The CDR3 nucleotides read TGTGCCAGCAGCTTAGGTTCGAGCCGCGGGGGGGAAAAACTGTTTTTT. The complete variable domain, with remaining parts taken from reference TRBV7-6 and TRBJ1-4, reads GAGVSQSPRYKVTKRGQDVALRCDPISGHVSLYWYRQALGQGPEFLTYFNYEAQQDKSGLPNDRFSAERPEGSISTLTIQRTEQRDSAMYRCASSLGSSRGGEKLFFGSGTQLSVL.